The rows below give T cell receptor beta chains drawn from one sample of a study of OX40 agonist ivuxolimab in advanced cancers. The assay was immunoSEQ multiplex PCR, and TCRdb's table has in-frame clones only and misses some. The table includes more than 95,000 clones, around 90% detected once. The material was CD4+ or CD8+ T cells sorted from blood, obtained in a trial of the OX40 agonist ivuxolimab. The origin of the receptors is an adult with an advanced solid tumor such as melanoma, head and neck, liver or kidney cancer. Each CDR3 is given with its conserved first and last residue. The order of the fields is D gene, J gene, V gene, CDR3 DNA, CDR3 protein. D genes are given only for firm matches.

d_call: TRBD1
j_call: TRBJ1-1
v_call: TRBV19
cdr3_nt: TGTGCCAGTAGTATTACAGGGGGCAACACTGAAGCTTTCTTT
cdr3_aa: CASSITGGNTEAFF

d_call: TRBD2
j_call: TRBJ2-3
v_call: TRBV7-2
cdr3_nt: TGTGCCAGCAGCTTTGATAGCGGGGGGAGCACAGATACGCAGTATTTT
cdr3_aa: CASSFDSGGSTDTQYF

d_call: NA
j_call: TRBJ1-5
v_call: TRBV2
cdr3_nt: TGTGCCAGCAAGGAGGGTACCGGTCAGCCCCAGCATTTT
cdr3_aa: CASKEGTGQPQHF

d_call: NA
j_call: TRBJ1-2
v_call: TRBV7-2
cdr3_nt: TGTGCCAGCAGCTCCTCAAACAACTATGGCTACACCTTC
cdr3_aa: CASSSSNNYGYTF

d_call: NA
j_call: TRBJ1-6
v_call: TRBV27
cdr3_nt: TGTGCCAGCGGCCAGCAGACTTATAATTCACCCCTCCACTTT
cdr3_aa: CASGQQTYNSPLHF

d_call: NA
j_call: TRBJ2-7
v_call: TRBV29-1
cdr3_nt: TGCAGCGTTGAATTAAACCCTGAGACCTACGAGCAGTACTTC
cdr3_aa: CSVELNPETYEQYF

d_call: NA
j_call: TRBJ1-2
v_call: TRBV28
cdr3_nt: TGTGCCAGCAGTTTATCGGCCAGAAACTATGGCTACACCTTC
cdr3_aa: CASSLSARNYGYTF

d_call: NA
j_call: TRBJ2-7
v_call: TRBV7-2
cdr3_nt: TGTGCCAGCAGCCCTCGCACAGGTATCTACGAGCAGTACTTC
cdr3_aa: CASSPRTGIYEQYF

d_call: NA
j_call: TRBJ2-7
v_call: TRBV23-1
cdr3_nt: TGCGCCAGCAGTCCCTTCTACGAGCAGTACTTC
cdr3_aa: CASSPFYEQYF

d_call: NA
j_call: TRBJ1-5
v_call: TRBV7-9
cdr3_nt: TGTGCCAGCAGCTTAACGGGGACGAATCAGCCCCAGCATTTT
cdr3_aa: CASSLTGTNQPQHF

d_call: NA
j_call: TRBJ2-2
v_call: TRBV7-2
cdr3_nt: TGTGCCAGCAGCTCGGGACTGGGCGGGGAGCTGTTTTTT
cdr3_aa: CASSSGLGGELFF

d_call: TRBD2
j_call: TRBJ2-1
v_call: TRBV7-2
cdr3_nt: TGTGCCAGCAGCTTACGGTCTAGCGGGGGGTTAAGTGCCAATGAGCAGTTCTTC
cdr3_aa: CASSLRSSGGLSANEQFF

d_call: NA
j_call: TRBJ2-5
v_call: TRBV4-3
cdr3_nt: TGCGCCAGCAGCCAAGACTGGGGGAGGGGGAAGACCCAGTACTTC
cdr3_aa: CASSQDWGRGKTQYF